Presented here are 6 T cell receptor beta chains from one specimen sequenced in a study of blood T cell repertoires in COVID-19. Some clones are missing from TCRdb's copy, which holds only in-frame ones; the method was immunoSEQ multiplex PCR. The table shows about 200,000 clones, with about 88% occurring only once. Sequences were obtained from peripheral blood. The receptors come from a woman between 35 and 50 years old who had recovered from COVID-19.

A single count supports this clone. The chain employs TRBV12-3 or TRBV12-4 and TRBJ1-4; D remains ambiguous. V was pared by 7 bases and J by 0 bases, with 6 bases between. The CDR3 contains 13 residues. In nucleotides, the CDR3 is TGTGCCAGCACCTTCTCAACTAATGAAAAACTGTTTTTT. It encodes CASTFSTNEKLFF.

The V and J genes are TRBV13 and TRBJ2-5, with TRBD2 as a possible D gene (6 bases). Germline CDR1 is PRHDT and CDR2 is FYEKMQ (reference sequence). CDR3 size: 21 residues. V gave up 1 base and J gave up 0 bases, with 27 bases separating them. The CDR3 sequence: CASSLEVWDSGRHKYQETQYF. The CDR3 nucleotides read TGTGCCAGCAGCTTAGAAGTTTGGGACTCGGGCAGACACAAGTACCAAGAGACCCAGTACTTC.

The V and J genes are TRBV12-3 or TRBV12-4 and TRBJ1-2; 9 bases fit TRBD1. The CDR3 length is 13 residues. J lost 6 bases, V lost 5 bases, and 4 bases had no gene match. CDR3 residues: CASSLRDRDGYTF. CDR3 bases: TGTGCCAGCAGTCTCCGGGACAGGGATGGCTACACCTTC.

The chain recombines TRBV5-6 with TRBJ1-1, with D tentatively TRBD1 (6 bases). The ends were cut back, 3 bases at V and 7 bases at J, with 10 bases in the middle. Germline assignment: CDR1 SGHDT and CDR2 YYEEEE. This CDR3 is built from 12 residues. CDR3 DNA: TGTGCCAGCAGCTCGGGGGGGCTTGAAGCTTTCTTT. It codes for CASSSGGLEAFF.

The chain joins TRBV11-2 to TRBJ1-5; tentatively, D is TRBD1 (6 bases). The length of the CDR3 is 15 residues. CDR1 and CDR2 from the germline V gene are SGHAT and FQNNGV. V lost 4 bases and J lost 0, with 10 bases in between. This CDR3 is CASSSDSYSNQPQHF. CDR3 in DNA: TGTGCCAGCAGCTCGGACAGCTATAGCAATCAGCCCCAGCATTTT.

This clone has a single count. The V gene is TRBV6-4, the J gene TRBJ2-1; 7 bases fit TRBD2. The trim removed 2 bases at V and 8 bases at J, leaving 12 bases unmatched. This CDR3 contains 16 residues. Germline CDR1 is MRHNA and CDR2 is SNTAGT. The CDR3: CASSDVGDYPWHEQFF. The CDR3 DNA sequence: TGTGCCAGCAGTGACGTCGGGGACTACCCCTGGCATGAGCAGTTCTTC.